The TCR beta chain under discussion was sequenced for a study of regulatory T cells in long-lasting Graves disease. The germline CDR1 and CDR2 sequences are ENHRY and SYGVKD. Trimming pared 6 bases from V and 3 bases from J, leaving 9 bases between. The CDR3 has 12 amino acids. Relying on iRepertoire HTBI primers and Arm-PCR of CDR3 regions, the team built TCR beta libraries. Authors' analysis steps: Looking across samples, the authors found some 67 TRBV and some 15 TRBJ segments. TCRdb recomputed calls from the multiplex PCR reads with MiXCR, one row per CDR3 protein. TCRdb's processing, not the authors', yielded these V and J calls. The table includes about 400,000 distinct CDR3 sequences, less than 25% detected once. Time point defined: persistent/refractory GD, antithyroid drugs over 5 years with positive TRAb. After RNA was extracted from PBMCs, the TCR library was made from it.

The source is a female donor with Graves disease. V gene TRBV10-3 combines with J gene TRBJ2-7, with D hard to call. The sample here was peripheral blood mononuclear cells (PBMCs), taken when the disease was refractory, from a patient treated with antithyroid drugs. The CDR3 nucleotides are TGTGCCATCAGGGACGTCAACTACGAGCAGTACTTC. Its protein product is CAIRDVNYEQYF.